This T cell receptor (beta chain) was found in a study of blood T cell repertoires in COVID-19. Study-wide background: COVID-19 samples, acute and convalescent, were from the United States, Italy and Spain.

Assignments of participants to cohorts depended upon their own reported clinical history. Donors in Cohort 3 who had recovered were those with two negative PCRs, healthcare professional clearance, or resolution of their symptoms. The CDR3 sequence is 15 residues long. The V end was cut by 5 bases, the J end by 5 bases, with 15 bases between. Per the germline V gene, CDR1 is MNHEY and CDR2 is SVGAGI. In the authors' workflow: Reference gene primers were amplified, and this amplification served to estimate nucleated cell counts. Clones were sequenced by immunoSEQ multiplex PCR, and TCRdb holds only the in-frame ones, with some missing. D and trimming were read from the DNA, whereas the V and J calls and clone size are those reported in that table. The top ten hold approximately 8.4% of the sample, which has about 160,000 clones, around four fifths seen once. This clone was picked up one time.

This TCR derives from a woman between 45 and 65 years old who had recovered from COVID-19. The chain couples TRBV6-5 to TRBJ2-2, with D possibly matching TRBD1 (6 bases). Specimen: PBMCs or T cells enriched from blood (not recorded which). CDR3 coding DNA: TGTGCCAGCAGTAGCACCGGGACACCGACCGGGGAGCTGTTTTTT. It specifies CASSSTGTPTGELFF.